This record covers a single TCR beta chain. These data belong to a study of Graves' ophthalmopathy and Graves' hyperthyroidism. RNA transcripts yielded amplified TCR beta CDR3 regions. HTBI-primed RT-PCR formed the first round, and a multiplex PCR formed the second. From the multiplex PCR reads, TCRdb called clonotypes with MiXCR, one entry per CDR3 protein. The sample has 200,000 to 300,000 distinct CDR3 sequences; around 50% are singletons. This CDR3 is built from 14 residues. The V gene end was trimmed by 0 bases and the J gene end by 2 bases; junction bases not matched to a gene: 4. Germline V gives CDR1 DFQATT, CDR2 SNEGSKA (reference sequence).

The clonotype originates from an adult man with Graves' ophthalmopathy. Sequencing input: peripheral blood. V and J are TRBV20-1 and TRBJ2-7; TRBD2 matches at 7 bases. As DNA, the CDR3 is TGCAGTGCTAGAGAGGGAGGGGTAACCTACGAGCAGTACTTC. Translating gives CSAREGGVTYEQYF.